One TCR beta chain is described in this entry. The sample is drawn from a study of OX40 agonist ivuxolimab in advanced cancers. This table comes from immunoSEQ multiplex PCR, and its TCRdb copy is limited to in-frame clones, with some not included. Here the sample spans fewer than 140,000 clones, about nine tenths being singletons. After removal of 10 bases from V and 1 base from J, the junction contained 8 bases not matched to a gene. This CDR3 has 14 residues. The V gene's germline CDR1 is ENHRY and CDR2 SYGVKD. Material: CD4+ or CD8+ T cells sorted from blood, obtained in a trial of the OX40 agonist ivuxolimab. The source of this sequence is an adult with an advanced solid tumor such as melanoma, head and neck, liver or kidney cancer. V and J are TRBV10-3 and TRBJ2-7; the match to TRBD2 covers 9 bases. CDR3 bases: TGTGCCACCAGGACTAGCGTGGCATCCTACGAGCAGTACTTC. Amino acid sequence: CATRTSVASYEQYF.